One sample yielded the 12 T cell receptor beta chains listed below, sequenced in a study of shared clonotypes between healthy human individuals. Profiling relied on immunoSEQ multiplex PCR, and the TCRdb table lists in-frame clones only, not all of them. The sample has roughly 1,600,000 clones, approximately 98.5% seen once. The sequenced material came from naive CD4+ T cells sorted from blood. Subset described: CD45RA+ positively selected. All receptors derive from a man aged 25 to 45 in good health.

The genes are TRBV7-2 and TRBJ1-1, with D uncertain. The CDR3 length is 14 residues. Germline V gene lookup returns CDR1 SGHTA and CDR2 FQGNSA. The V and J ends lost 2 bases and 3 bases respectively, with 10 bases between them. CDR3 in amino acids: CASSLYSVDTEAFF. The CDR3 nucleotides are TGTGCCAGCAGCTTATATAGTGTCGACACTGAAGCTTTCTTT.

The chain recombines TRBV6-1 with TRBJ2-1; D gene uncertain. CDR1 is MNHNS, CDR2 SASEGT, per germline. The V end was cut by 0 bases, the J end by 8 bases, with 14 bases between. The CDR3 runs to 15 residues. The CDR3 loop is CASSEAPYPHYEQFF. CDR3 DNA sequence: TGTGCCAGCAGTGAAGCGCCCTACCCACATTATGAGCAGTTCTTC.

The sample holds one count of this clone. This sample also contains other DNA sequences that code for the same CDR3. This chain connects TRBV9 to TRBJ2-2; D not resolved. V was shortened by 0 bases and J by 0 bases, with 3 bases between the two germline ends. The CDR3 spans 14 residues. Per the germline V gene, CDR1 is SGDLS and CDR2 is YYNGEE. The CDR3 sequence: CASSVVTNTGELFF. Written as DNA, the CDR3 is TGTGCCAGCAGCGTAGTAACGAACACCGGGGAGCTGTTTTTT.

This clone has just one count. The chain has TRBV28 and TRBJ2-1, with TRBD1 as a possible D gene (5 bases). V lost 5 bases and J lost 8, with 13 bases in between. The CDR3 spans 13 residues. The V gene's germline CDR1 is MDHEN and CDR2 SYDVKM. The chain's CDR3 is CASSPSARDEQFF. CDR3 bases: TGTGCCAGCAGTCCTTCGGCCAGGGATGAGCAGTTCTTC. Full variable domain (outside the CDR3, taken from reference TRBV28 and TRBJ2-1): DVKVTQSSRYLVKRTGEKVFLECVQDMDHENMFWYRQDPGLGLRLIYFSYDVKMKEKGDIPEGYSVSREKKERFSLILESASTNQTSMYLCASSPSARDEQFFGPGTRLTVL.

The chain links TRBV9 to TRBJ2-7, with TRBD2 matching 10 bases. Trimming took 3 bases from V and 6 from J; bases not matched to a gene: 6. There are 14 residues in the CDR3. The germline V gene encodes CDR1 SGDLS and CDR2 YYNGEE. Here the CDR3 reads CASSALAGATEQYF. In DNA form, the CDR3 reads TGTGCCAGCAGCGCCCTAGCGGGAGCAACCGAGCAGTACTTC.

This clone was recorded only once. V is TRBV2 and J is TRBJ2-5, with D possibly TRBD1 on 6 matching bases. This CDR3 has 14 amino acids. Trimming removed 7 bases at V and 0 bases at J, with 12 bases between. Germline CDR1 reads SNHLY; CDR2 reads FYNNEI. CDR3 sequence reads: CASKSGTYQETQYF. The CDR3 nucleotides are TGTGCCAGCAAGTCCGGGACATACCAAGAGACCCAGTACTTC.

This chain joins TRBV6-1 and TRBJ1-2; perhaps TRBD1 as D (5 bases). The germline V and J ends were trimmed by 4 bases and 7 bases, with 7 bases remaining between them. The CDR3 runs 11 residues. In germline, CDR1 is MNHNS, CDR2 SASEGT. The CDR3 nucleotides are TGTGCCAGCAGTGTTGGGGCTGGCTACACCTTC. It encodes CASSVGAGYTF.

The chain has TRBV15 and TRBJ2-2; possible D gene TRBD2, 5 bases. Trimming removed 8 bases at V and 0 bases at J, with 10 bases between. The CDR3 is made up of 14 amino acids. Germline loops: CDR1 LNHNV, CDR2 YYDKDF (reference sequence). The DNA of the CDR3 is TGTGCCACCCGGGGAACTGCGAACACCGGGGAGCTGTTTTTT. It encodes CATRGTANTGELFF.

The chain couples TRBV19 to TRBJ2-7, with 12 nucleotides matching TRBD2. The CDR3 covers 13 residues. The ends lost 5 bases at V and 6 bases at J; junction bases unmatched: 2. Germline V gene data show CDR1 as LNHDA and CDR2 as SQIVND (reference sequence). The CDR3 DNA reads TGTGCCAGTAGTGTGGGACTAGCGGGCGAGCAGTACTTC. This translates into CASSVGLAGEQYF.

V and J are TRBV28 and TRBJ2-1; D unresolved. The germline V gene has CDR1 MDHEN and CDR2 SYDVKM. V lost 2 bases and J lost 13, with 12 bases in between. The CDR3 length is 12 residues. The CDR3 region is CASSLMAATQFF. The CDR3 region has the DNA TGTGCCAGCAGTTTAATGGCAGCTACACAGTTCTTC.

The chain couples TRBV10-3 to TRBJ1-1; 8 bases map to TRBD1. This CDR3 contains 13 residues. Unmatched junction bases numbered 2, after V lost 4 bases and J lost 4 bases. Germline V gene data show CDR1 as ENHRY and CDR2 as SYGVKD. The CDR3 sequence is CAISGGTGTEAFF. CDR3 sequence (DNA): TGTGCCATCAGTGGGGGGACAGGCACTGAAGCTTTCTTT.

The V and J genes are TRBV28 and TRBJ1-5; no clear D. V lost 6 bases and J 3 bases, leaving 12 bases between the germline ends. CDR1 and CDR2 (germline): MDHEN, SYDVKM. CDR3 length: 14 residues. Written as DNA, the CDR3 is TGTGCCAGCAGATTACAGATCACCAATCAGCCCCAGCATTTT. It translates to CASRLQITNQPQHF.